This T cell receptor (beta chain) emerged from a study of T cell changes during pregnancy in multiple sclerosis. Profiling relied on immunoSEQ multiplex PCR, and the TCRdb table lists in-frame clones only, not all of them. The table shows tens of thousands of clones, with roughly 90% occurring only once. The clonotype was recovered from a female donor in good health, enrolled as a control in a pregnancy study. The sequencing used peripheral blood, collected in the third trimester of pregnancy.

CDR3 sequence: CASSPLPEGRRNTEAFF. DNA for the CDR3: TGTGCCAGCTCACCACTCCCGGAAGGGAGGCGGAACACTGAAGCTTTCTTT. The rearrangement joins TRBV18 to TRBJ1-1; D remains ambiguous. CDR1 is KGHSH, CDR2 LQKENI, per germline. Trimming removed 1 base from V and 1 base from J, with 16 bases in between. CDR3 length: 17 amino acids.